This paragraph covers one TCR beta chain sequence. Its antigen is undetermined. Profiled with immunoSEQ multiplex PCR; TCRdb holds only in-frame clones, not every one. The sample lists about 130,000 clones; 88% were seen once. Trimming took 3 bases from V and 2 from J, leaving 13 bases between them. CDR3 length: 14 amino acids. CDR1 is DFQATT and CDR2 is SNEGSKA in the germline V gene (reference sequence). The data were taken from a study of T cell responses to AZD1222 COVID-19 vaccine. Study-level results: Of the AZD1222 recipients, only 5 or 6 were seropositive at baseline.

Specimen: peripheral blood, collected on day 0 of AZD1222 vaccination. The TCR originated in an adult in good health. The gene calls are TRBV20-1 and TRBJ1-2, with a tentative D call TRBD1 (6 bases). The CDR3 spells CSASRNRANYGYTF. CDR3 bases: TGCAGTGCTAGTAGGAACAGGGCGAACTATGGCTACACCTTC.